These 15 T cell receptor beta chains share one sample of origin, sequenced in a study of T-cell reconstitution after alpha-beta-depleted transplantation in children. Unique molecular identifiers tagged the TCRbeta library. One entry per CDR3 protein results from TCRdb running MiXCR on the PCR reads. Among 380,000 or so distinct CDR3 sequences listed, 13% were seen once. Material: PBMCs, obtained from the stem cell graft. All receptors come from a human donor who donated a stem cell graft to a child with Fanconi anemia.

This sequence joins TRBV29-1 and TRBJ2-7; D not certain. Germline CDR1 SQVTM, CDR2 ANQGSEA. The V gene lost 1 base and the J gene lost 4 bases, with 14 bases spanning the gap. CDR3 length: 14 residues. The CDR3 DNA reads TGCAGCGTTGAAGGTCAAACGACGCGGTACGAGCAGTACTTC. Its protein product is CSVEGQTTRYEQYF.

This clonotype was detected a few times. The V gene is TRBV3-1, the J gene TRBJ2-1, with D tentatively TRBD1 (6 bases). Germline V CDR1 and CDR2: LGHDT, YNNKEL (reference sequence). Between the trimmed V and J ends, which lost 2 bases and 6 bases, there was a span of 11 bases. The CDR3 loop spans 14 amino acids. The CDR3 here is CASSQPDRTNEQFF. Here the CDR3 DNA reads TGTGCCAGCAGCCAACCCGACAGGACCAATGAGCAGTTCTTC.

This clonotype was seen a handful of times. The chain links TRBV20-1 to TRBJ2-1, with 7 bases fitting TRBD2. CDR1 and CDR2 (germline): DFQATT, SNEGSKA (reference sequence). V shed 3 bases, J shed 2 bases, and the junction held 10 bases outside the gene matches. The CDR3 is made up of 16 amino acids. The CDR3 coding sequence is TGCAGTGCTAGTCCTTCCATCGGGGGGACCTACAATGAGCAGTTCTTC. Translated: CSASPSIGGTYNEQFF.

The chain employs TRBV5-1 and TRBJ1-4; 8 nucleotides agree with TRBD1. Germline V gives CDR1 SGHRS, CDR2 YFSETQ. The CDR3 has 16 residues. The V and J ends lost 0 bases and 4 bases, in that order; junction bases with no gene match: 5. Written as DNA, the CDR3 is TGCGCCAGCAGCTTGGAACCGGGACAGGTTAATGAAAAACTGTTTTTT. Its translation: CASSLEPGQVNEKLFF.

This clonotype was recorded at least ten times. This chain connects TRBV3-1 to TRBJ1-2, with TRBD1 matching over 10 bases. V was pared by 4 bases and J by 8 bases, with 4 bases of the junction left unmatched. Germline V CDR1 and CDR2: LGHDT, YNNKEL (reference sequence). The CDR3 extends over 13 amino acids. DNA of the CDR3: TGTGCCAGCAGCCTAGGGACAGGGGACGGCTACACCTTC. It encodes CASSLGTGDGYTF.

In its sample, this clonotype was seen a few times. This chain links TRBV10-3 with TRBJ2-1; 9 bases align to TRBD2. The CDR3 sequence is 15 residues long. The J segment lost 4 bases and the V segment lost 0 bases, leaving 1 base of the junction unmatched. Germline V gene sequence: CDR1 ENHRY, CDR2 SYGVKD. CDR3 amino acids: CAISESTSGYNEQFF. The CDR3 nucleotides are TGTGCCATCAGTGAGTCGACTAGCGGATACAATGAGCAGTTCTTC.

The CDR3 DNA reads as TGTGCCAGCAGCCCGGGAGGCGCAGGGGTTCAAGAGACCCAGTACTTC. Protein product: CASSPGGAGVQETQYF. This sequence joins TRBV11-3 and TRBJ2-5, with D maybe TRBD2 (7 bases). The CDR3 contains 16 residues. With 5 bases removed from V and 2 bases from J, the gap between germline ends came to 18 bases. Germline values: CDR1 SGHNT, CDR2 YENEEA.

The V and J genes are TRBV14 and TRBJ1-6; a weak D match, TRBD1 (5 bases). With 0 bases removed from V and 9 bases from J, the gap between germline ends came to 12 bases. This CDR3 spans 15 amino acids. CDR1 and CDR2 (germline): SGHDN, FVKESK. This CDR3 is CASSQEGTWGSPLHF. The CDR3 DNA follows: TGTGCCAGCAGCCAAGAGGGGACCTGGGGTTCACCCCTCCACTTT.

This clonotype was observed a few times. V usage is TRBV28 and J usage is TRBJ2-5; the D gene is possibly TRBD2 (5 bases). The CDR3 runs 12 residues. The V end was cut by 8 bases, the J end by 5 bases, with 12 bases between. Germline CDR1 reads MDHEN; CDR2 reads SYDVKM. In DNA form, the CDR3 reads TGTGCCAGCTGGGCTAGAGGGGAGACCCAGTACTTC. Residues: CASWARGETQYF.

This clonotype has a count of ten or more. This chain connects TRBV4-3 to TRBJ1-5; D remains ambiguous. This CDR3 has 15 amino acids. Germline loops: CDR1 LGHNA, CDR2 YSLEER. Trimming left V 0 bases short and J 0 bases short, with 6 bases between. CDR3 DNA sequence: TGCGCCAGCAGCCAAGATTGGGGTAGCAATCAGCCCCAGCATTTT. This sequence encodes CASSQDWGSNQPQHF.

There are a few counts of this clonotype. This chain joins TRBV6-1 and TRBJ2-7; 8 bases are shared with TRBD1. Germline V gives CDR1 MNHNS, CDR2 SASEGT. J gave up 5 bases and V 5 bases, and 2 bases lay outside the gene matches. The CDR3 runs 12 residues. CDR3 protein: CASSLQGDEQYV. The CDR3 DNA sequence: TGTGCCAGCAGTTTACAGGGGGACGAGCAGTACGTC.

This clonotype was counted a few times. The chain links TRBV10-3 to TRBJ2-3, with 7 bases identical to TRBD2. The CDR3 has 14 residues. The V gene end was trimmed by 6 bases and the J gene end by 1 base; junction bases not matched to a gene: 4. Germline CDR1 and CDR2: ENHRY and SYGVKD. Here the CDR3 DNA reads TGTGCCATCAGCACTAGCGTCGGCACAGATACGCAGTATTTT. The encoded protein is CAISTSVGTDTQYF.

The chain is built from TRBV20-1 and TRBJ2-3; 12 nucleotides line up with TRBD2. This CDR3 contains 18 residues. In germline, CDR1 is DFQATT, CDR2 SNEGSKA (reference sequence). J gave up 2 bases and V 3 bases, and 12 bases lay outside the gene matches. The CDR3 protein is CSASPLLLAGGHTDTQYF. CDR3 bases: TGCAGTGCTAGCCCACTTCTCCTAGCGGGGGGGCACACAGATACGCAGTATTTT.

V and J are TRBV24-1 and TRBJ2-2; TRBD1 matches at 7 bases. This CDR3 has 17 amino acids. The J segment lost 6 bases and the V segment lost 3 bases, leaving 12 bases of the junction unmatched. CDR1 and CDR2 (germline): KGHDR, SFDVKD. The DNA of the CDR3 is TGTGCCACCAGTGATCCACTCAGTGGGACAGTCGCCGGGGAGCTGTTTTTT. It yields the protein CATSDPLSGTVAGELFF.

This clonotype has ten or more counts. The chain employs TRBV5-5 and TRBJ2-1; D is perhaps TRBD1 or TRBD2 (6 bases each). Germline CDR1 reads SGHKS; CDR2 reads YYEKEE (reference sequence). Trimming removed 2 bases at V and 0 bases at J, with 9 bases between. CDR3 length equals 15 residues. CDR3 in DNA: TGTGCCAGCAGCTTAACGGGGGCCTCCTACAATGAGCAGTTCTTC. This codes for CASSLTGASYNEQFF.